The present TCR beta chain was sequenced within a study of T cells in Graves' hyperthyroidism and ophthalmopathy (dated by TCRdb to the late 2010s). With regard to the full study: Peripheral blood samples were taken at the time of initial diagnosis, prior to any treatment. To identify distinguishing TCR V-J signatures, a discovery cohort of about 100 patients was used, comprising under 45 with Graves' ophthalmopathy and around 57 with stable Graves' hyperthyroidism. An independent validation cohort of under 20 hyperthyroidism patients and roughly 16 patients who later progressed to ophthalmopathy tested prospective prediction of ophthalmopathy. The roughly 99 discovery patients were divided at random into training and test sets in a 7:3 ratio. Thyroid tissue and blood T-cell repertoires from roughly 6 Graves' hyperthyroidism patients were also compared in the study. Following sampling, methimazole starting at 30 mg daily was given to hyperthyroidism patients, and high-dose intravenous methylprednisolone was given to ophthalmopathy patients. According to the paper, TCR Vbeta CDR3 sequencing was carried out on 135 peripheral blood samples, which came from 40 to 45 ophthalmopathy, fewer than 80 hyperthyroidism and approximately 17 progressor patients.

In the ophthalmopathy patients, disease was moderately to severely active, with a Clinical Activity Score of 3 or more, a NOSPECS grade of 4 or more, and a duration of less than 3 months. Patients with uncontrolled infections, other autoimmune diseases, pregnancy or lactation were excluded. Diagnoses were established on the basis of clinical symptoms, serum thyroxine and TRAb, thyroid ultrasound, and orbital computed tomography. PBMCs were separated from roughly 9.3 ml of fresh peripheral blood using Ficoll-Paque density gradient centrifugation. Trizol reagent was used to extract total RNA, and RNA quality was then checked on an Agilent 2100 Bioanalyzer. On this clonotype: It lacks a known antigen. Per-base qualities were not stored, and no clone one base away is much larger.

Paper-wide results and their limitations: No statistical method was used to set the sample size in advance, and investigators knew the group allocation. Blood samples also contained most of the expanded thyroid clonotypes (frequency above 0.001), which suggests that blood repertoires may reflect thyroid immune responses. In cross-validation, a model built on a 13 V-J signature told ophthalmopathy apart from stable hyperthyroidism with less than 90% sensitivity and roughly 82% specificity, and in testing the same model reached 80%/75%. In validation, the model predicted progression to ophthalmopathy a median of roughly 6.1 months before onset, with approximately 71% sensitivity and more than 72% specificity.

V is clipped by 2 bases and J by 2 bases, and the sequence between their germline boundaries is 14 bases long. The germline V gene yields SGHRS for CDR1 and YFSETQ for CDR2. From cysteine to phenylalanine, the CDR3 is 15 amino acids long. Only the CDR3 DNA stays, 45 bases, in frame from base 1. The TCR beta CDR3 regions were amplified from RNA transcripts. A first-round RT-PCR of the TCR CDR3 used the HTBI primer set with the Qiagen OneStep RT-PCR kit. A second multiplex PCR round built the libraries, followed by size selection and purification. Sequencing of the libraries was done on an Illumina HiSeq2000 using paired-end 100 bp reads. The original methods were these. SOAPnuke was used to process the raw data, removing reads that contained adapters or uncalled bases, had a mean Phred below 15, or lacked an exact match to the constant primer or identifier. High-quality paired reads were merged using COPE v1.2.5, and each unique nucleotide sequence was defined as a clonotype. MiTCR v1.1 was used to align the clonotypes against IMGT TRBV, TRBD and TRBJ reference segments. Only V-J combinations with frequency above 0.0001, covering 99% to 99.2% of repertoires, were analysed. The TCS score was defined as the ratio of F50 (clonal expansion) to E x V (chaos), calculated using BLOSUM62-based TCRdist between CDR3 peptides within each V-J. Welch's t-statistics and random forest reduced just over 500 V-J features to fewer than 15, which were used in a naive Bayes classifier (R e1071). TCRdb passed the public sequencing reads through fastp at Q25 and MiXCR, retaining productive beta sequences. Identical CDR3 protein sequences are pooled into one entry, listed with their most common genes and DNA. The V and J calls and clone size are TCRdb's, not the authors'. In all, the sample holds fewer than 550,000 distinct CDR3 sequences, and less than 25% of those were seen once. About 10% of the sample belongs to the ten largest clones.

The chain employs TRBV5-1 and TRBJ2-7; the D region may be TRBD1 or TRBD2, each matching 5 bases equally. Sample: blood. This TCR was recovered from a woman under 40 with Graves' ophthalmopathy. CDR3 loop: CASSLRDGGPYEQYF. The DNA sequence reads TGCGCCAGCAGCTTAAGGGACGGAGGACCCTACGAGCAGTACTTC.